This T cell receptor (beta chain) was recorded in a study of blood T cell repertoires in COVID-19. In the study overall: The samples span acute and convalescent COVID-19 from the United States, Italy and Spain. PBMCs, B-cell-depleted T cells, or T cells were the source of the cDNA or gDNA that made up the material.

Germline CDR1 LGHNA, CDR2 YSLEER. Trimming left V 2 bases short and J 2 bases short, with 13 bases between. The CDR3 runs to 15 residues. In the original workflow: Cell counts per sample came from amplifying reference gene primers. Profiled with immunoSEQ multiplex PCR; TCRdb holds only in-frame clones, not every one. For V, J and clone size, that table is used; D and trimming come from the DNA. This sample has more than 70,000 clones, with more than 75% found just once. Material for sequencing was peripheral blood. The chain carries TRBV4-3 and TRBJ2-7; D is perhaps TRBD2 (6 bases). The TCR was taken from a man aged 45-65 years with active or convalescent COVID-19. The CDR3 region has the DNA TGCGCCAGCAGCCAATCCGGGACGGGGGCCTACGAGCAGTACTTC. Protein: CASSQSGTGAYEQYF.